Below, 28 T cell receptor beta chains from the same sample are listed, as sequenced in a study of OX40 agonist ivuxolimab in advanced cancers. Clones were sequenced by immunoSEQ multiplex PCR, and TCRdb holds only the in-frame ones, with some missing. The data contain approximately 42,000 clones, around four fifths of them seen just once; the ten biggest clones take up 2.5% to 3%. The starting material was CD4+ or CD8+ T cells sorted from blood, obtained in a trial of the OX40 agonist ivuxolimab. The receptors shown here come from an adult with an advanced solid tumor such as melanoma, head and neck, liver or kidney cancer.

The chain couples TRBV10-2 to TRBJ2-7; TRBD2 might be the D (6 bases). V was cut by 5 bases and J by 2 bases, with 13 bases left in between. This CDR3 is built from 14 residues. Germline CDR1 WSHSY, CDR2 SAAADI. The CDR3 here is CASSSPGLTYEQYV. CDR3 sequence (DNA): TGCGCCAGCAGTTCCCCGGGACTCACCTACGAGCAGTACGTC.

The V call is TRBV10-3, the J call TRBJ1-5; D unclear. V lost 8 bases and J 0 bases, leaving 14 bases between the germline ends. The CDR3 is made up of 15 amino acids. The germline CDR1 and CDR2 sequences are ENHRY and SYGVKD. The CDR3 DNA reads TGTGCCATCCGGGCGGATACTACTAGCAATCAGCCCCAGCATTTT. Residues: CAIRADTTSNQPQHF.

This clone occurred a few times. V usage is TRBV11-3 and J usage is TRBJ1-1; D is unclear. Germline V CDR1 and CDR2: SGHNT, YENEEA. This CDR3 contains 18 residues. V lost 5 bases and J lost 3, with 25 bases in between. CDR3: CASSREATGYEGDTEAFF. DNA for the CDR3: TGTGCCAGCAGCAGAGAGGCTACGGGGTATGAGGGCGACACTGAAGCTTTCTTT.

This chain uses TRBV2 with TRBJ2-1, with 9 bases identical to TRBD1. The CDR3 runs to 12 residues. The V and J ends lost 6 bases and 8 bases, in that order; junction bases with no gene match: 2. CDR1 and CDR2 (germline): SNHLY, FYNNEI. DNA of the CDR3: TGTGCCAGCAGGGACAGGGGCGATGAGCAGTTCTTC. Its protein is CASRDRGDEQFF.

The chain couples TRBV11-3 to TRBJ2-3; 7 bases are shared with TRBD2. Germline V lookup: CDR1 SGHNT, CDR2 YENEEA. CDR3 length: 15 amino acids. Trimming removed 1 base from V and 6 bases from J; junction bases left unmatched: 7. Here the CDR3 reads CASSLGREWADTQYF. CDR3 bases: TGTGCCAGCAGCTTAGGGCGGGAGTGGGCGGATACGCAGTATTTT. The variable domain in full, with the rest retrieved from reference TRBV11-3 and TRBJ2-3, is EAGVVQSPRYKIIEKKQPVAFWCNPISGHNTLYWYLQNLGQGPELLIRYENEEAVDDSQLPKDRFSAERLKGVDSTLKIQPAELGDSAVYLCASSLGREWADTQYFGPGTRLTVL.

The chain combines TRBV6-1 with TRBJ2-2, with 13 nucleotides matching TRBD2. V shed 4 bases and J 5 bases; nucleotides not matched to a gene: 4. CDR1 is MNHNS, CDR2 SASEGT, per germline. The CDR3 extends over 16 amino acids. CDR3 nucleotides: TGTGCCAGCAGTGCACTAGCGGGAGGGTATACCGGGGAGCTGTTTTTT. Amino acids: CASSALAGGYTGELFF.

The chain uses TRBV18 and TRBJ1-1; D remains unclear. V gave up 2 bases and J gave up 5 bases, with 18 bases separating them. This CDR3 region has 16 residues. From germline, CDR1 is KGHSH and CDR2 LQKENI. The CDR3 loop reads CASSPLAITPGTEAFF. The CDR3 DNA reads TGTGCCAGCTCACCATTGGCTATAACACCTGGGACTGAAGCTTTCTTT.

The rearrangement links TRBV2 to TRBJ2-7; 7 bases match TRBD2. Germline CDR1 is SNHLY and CDR2 is FYNNEI. V trimming: 4 bases; J trimming: 0 bases; junction bases outside the gene matches: 6. The CDR3 contains 15 residues. The CDR3 DNA is TGTGCCAGCAGTGTTCACGGGAGGAGCTCCTACGAGCAGTACGTC. This sequence encodes CASSVHGRSSYEQYV.

This clone appeared a single time. The chain links TRBV7-8 to TRBJ2-1; D might be TRBD1 (7 bases). The germline CDR1 and CDR2 sequences are SGHVS and FQNEAQ. V lost 5 bases, J lost 5 bases, and 16 bases lay in between. This CDR3 is 15 amino acids long. Here the CDR3 DNA reads TGTGCCAGCAGCCCAGGGGGGACCCCTGACAATGAGCAGTTCTTC. Translating gives CASSPGGTPDNEQFF.

This clone was seen once. J is TRBJ1-2 and V is TRBV9; 7 bases fit TRBD1. The CDR3 covers 13 residues. In germline, CDR1 is SGDLS, CDR2 YYNGEE. V lost 4 bases to trimming and J lost 3 bases; unmatched junction nucleotides: 3. For the CDR3, the DNA is TGTGCCAGCAGCCCCGACAGGGACTATGGCTACACCTTC. Translated: CASSPDRDYGYTF.

The V gene is TRBV29-1, the J gene TRBJ2-2, with D possibly called TRBD1 or TRBD2 (6 bases each). There are 15 residues in the CDR3. Trimming took 2 bases from V and 3 from J, leaving 13 bases between them. Germline V gene lookup returns CDR1 SQVTM and CDR2 ANQGSEA. For the CDR3, the DNA is TGCAGCGTTGAAACCCCCCGGGGGCACACCGGGGAGCTGTTTTTT. Amino acids: CSVETPRGHTGELFF.

The genes are TRBV7-9 and TRBJ1-5, with no clear D. Germline lookup yields CDR1 SEHNR and CDR2 FQNEAQ (reference sequence). Trimming pared 3 bases from V and 1 base from J, leaving 1 base between. The CDR3 contains 12 residues. The CDR3 region is CASSLSNQPQHF. The CDR3 DNA sequence: TGTGCCAGCAGCTTGAGCAATCAGCCCCAGCATTTT.

The genes are TRBV5-5 and TRBJ2-5; 8 nucleotides match TRBD2. The length of the CDR3 is 17 residues. CDR1 is SGHKS and CDR2 is YYEKEE in the germline V gene (reference sequence). Trimming cost V 4 bases and J 4 bases; bases outside gene matches: 15. The CDR3 nucleotides read TGTGCCAGCAGCAGTGAGGGGCCTGGGCTAGCGGGAGAGACCCAGTACTTC. Translation: CASSSEGPGLAGETQYF.

V and J are TRBV7-9 and TRBJ1-1; no clear D. This CDR3 has 12 amino acids. CDR1 SEHNR and CDR2 FQNEAQ come from the germline V gene (reference sequence). V was cut by 6 bases and J by 6 bases, with 11 bases left in between. The CDR3 sequence is CASRPDLSEAFF. The CDR3 region has the DNA TGTGCCAGCAGACCGGACCTCTCTGAAGCTTTCTTT.

This clone was found a few times. The V gene is TRBV15, the J gene TRBJ2-7, with 14 bases aligning to TRBD2. V trimming: 4 bases; J trimming: 5 bases; junction bases outside the gene matches: 4. The germline V gene encodes CDR1 LNHNV and CDR2 YYDKDF (reference sequence). The CDR3 has 15 residues. The CDR3, as DNA: TGTGCCACCAGCACCGGGACTAGCGGGAGAAACGAGCAGTACGTC. This codes for CATSTGTSGRNEQYV.

The V and J genes are TRBV7-8 and TRBJ2-1; D gene uncertain. This CDR3 is 14 amino acids long. The V gene's germline CDR1 is SGHVS and CDR2 FQNEAQ. V gave up 2 bases and J gave up 3 bases, with 8 bases separating them. CDR3 loop: CASSLSSGYNEQFF. DNA of the CDR3: TGTGCCAGCAGCTTATCTTCTGGCTACAATGAGCAGTTCTTC.

The chain employs TRBV2 and TRBJ2-1, with no clear D. Germline V lookup: CDR1 SNHLY, CDR2 FYNNEI. CDR3 size: 10 residues. V was cut by 8 bases and J by 9 bases, with 8 bases left in between. Here the CDR3 reads CASGYAEQFF. CDR3 DNA: TGTGCCAGCGGATACGCTGAGCAGTTCTTC.

This chain connects TRBV5-1 to TRBJ2-1; no clear D gene. V shed 6 bases and J shed 1 base, with 5 bases lying between them. The germline V gene has CDR1 SGHRS and CDR2 YFSETQ. The CDR3 loop spans 12 amino acids. The CDR3 region is CASTQSYNEQFF. The CDR3 bases are TGCGCCAGCACACAATCCTACAATGAGCAGTTCTTC. The full variable domain, its missing parts supplied by reference TRBV5-1 and TRBJ2-1, is KAGVTQTPRYLIKTRGQQVTLSCSPISGHRSVSWYQQTPGQGLQFLFEYFSETQRNKGNFPGRFSGRQFSNSRSEMNVSTLELGDSALYLCASTQSYNEQFFGPGTRLTVL.

The DNA for the CDR3 is TGTGCCACCAGCAGAGAAACAGGGAACACTGAAGCTTTCTTT. Translation gives CATSRETGNTEAFF. This sequence joins TRBV15 and TRBJ1-1, with D maybe TRBD1 (5 bases). Looked up from germline, CDR1 is LNHNV and CDR2 is YYDKDF (reference sequence). The CDR3 is 14 amino acids. The V end lost 0 bases, the J end lost 1 base, and 6 bases lay between the germline ends.

The rearrangement links TRBV30 to TRBJ2-1; D may correspond to TRBD1 or TRBD2 (6 bases each). The CDR3 sequence is 13 residues long. Germline V gene sequence: CDR1 GTSNPN, CDR2 SVGIG (reference sequence). The V end was cut by 6 bases, the J end by 4 bases, with 13 bases between. CDR3 nucleotides: TGTGCCTGTCGACTAGGGGGATACAATGAGCAGTTCTTC. Its translation is CACRLGGYNEQFF.

The chain has TRBV5-1 and TRBJ2-7, with no clear D. Trimming pared 4 bases from V and 1 base from J, leaving 15 bases between. Germline assignment: CDR1 SGHRS and CDR2 YFSETQ. This CDR3 spans 15 amino acids. The CDR3 is CASSTGAGLSYEQYF. The CDR3, as DNA: TGCGCCAGCAGCACGGGTGCAGGTTTATCCTACGAGCAGTACTTC.

This clone is a singleton in its sample. The CDR3 DNA follows: TGTGCCAGCAGCGCCCGGACCGGCGGGGATACGCAGTATTTT. This translates into CASSARTGGDTQYF. The chain links TRBV13 to TRBJ2-3; D might be TRBD2 (5 bases). Germline V gives CDR1 PRHDT, CDR2 FYEKMQ (reference sequence). The CDR3 has 14 amino acids. Between the trimmed V and J ends, which lost 5 bases and 6 bases, there was a span of 15 bases. The full variable domain, completed using reference TRBV13 and TRBJ2-3, is AAGVIQSPRHLIKEKRETATLKCYPIPRHDTVYWYQQGPGQDPQFLISFYEKMQSDKGSIPDRFSAQQFSDYHSELNMSSLELGDSALYFCASSARTGGDTQYFGPGTRLTVL.

This chain links TRBV6-5 with TRBJ2-7; D might be TRBD1 (6 bases). V was trimmed by 1 base and J by 1 base, leaving 8 bases between them. Germline CDR1 MNHEY, CDR2 SVGAGI. The CDR3 is 14 residues long. This CDR3 reads CASSYWGPSYEQYF. CDR3 DNA sequence: TGTGCCAGCAGTTACTGGGGGCCTTCCTACGAGCAGTACTTC.

This rearrangement joins TRBV7-3 to TRBJ2-3; 10 bases match TRBD2. Germline CDR1 is SGHTA and CDR2 is FQGTGA. This CDR3 contains 15 residues. The V and J ends lost 5 bases and 4 bases, in that order; junction bases with no gene match: 6. The CDR3 nucleotides read TGTGCCAGCAGCGTAGCGGGAGGCGGGTCAGATACGCAGTATTTT. As protein: CASSVAGGGSDTQYF.

The gene calls are TRBV9 and TRBJ2-2; weak D call: TRBD1 (6 bases). The CDR3 is made up of 15 amino acids. The V gene lost 0 bases and the J gene lost 5 bases, with 11 bases spanning the gap. Germline V CDR1 and CDR2: SGDLS, YYNGEE. CDR3 amino acids: CASSVGAGETGELFF. The CDR3 bases are TGTGCCAGCAGCGTAGGGGCAGGGGAAACCGGGGAGCTGTTTTTT.

The rearrangement joins TRBV6-1 to TRBJ1-5; TRBD1 might be the D (6 bases). The germline gives CDR1 MNHNS, CDR2 SASEGT. CDR3 size: 15 residues. Trimming cost V 0 bases and J 6 bases, with 12 bases left between them. The CDR3 DNA is TGTGCCAGCAGTGAAGCGTCGTCAGGGGCTCAGCCCCAGCATTTT. Encoded protein: CASSEASSGAQPQHF.

The chain combines TRBV2 with TRBJ2-2; weak D call: TRBD1 (6 bases). Germline lookup yields CDR1 SNHLY and CDR2 FYNNEI. CDR3 length: 15 residues. The V and J ends lost 3 bases and 2 bases respectively, with 10 bases between them. The chain's CDR3 is CASSERQVNTGELFF. In DNA form, the CDR3 reads TGTGCCAGCAGTGAGAGACAGGTTAACACCGGGGAGCTGTTTTTT. Based on the CDR3 plus reference TRBV2 and TRBJ2-2, the full variable domain is EPEVTQTPSHQVTQMGQEVILRCVPISNHLYFYWYRQILGQKVEFLVSFYNNEISEKSEIFDDQFSVERPDGSNFTLKIRSTKLEDSAMYFCASSERQVNTGELFFGEGSRLTVL.

This clone was seen just once. The V call is TRBV4-2, the J call TRBJ2-7; 11 bases match TRBD2. Germline V gene data show CDR1 as LGHNA and CDR2 as YNFKEQ. This CDR3 comprises 18 residues. V lost 5 bases, J lost 3 bases, and 15 bases stayed unmatched. The DNA of the CDR3 is TGTGCCAGCAGCTCTATTGCGGGACTAGCGGAGGGGAGCTACGAGCAGTACTTC. Residues: CASSSIAGLAEGSYEQYF.